This T cell receptor (beta chain) was retrieved from a study of blood T cell repertoires in COVID-19. The assay was immunoSEQ multiplex PCR, and TCRdb's table has in-frame clones only and misses some. The sample carries nearly 250,000 clones, roughly four fifths recorded once. This CDR3 is built from 17 residues. Germline V gene lookup returns CDR1 LNHDA and CDR2 SQIVND (reference sequence). V was shortened by 3 bases and J by 1 base, with 15 bases between the two germline ends. Sample: peripheral blood. The receptor's source is a woman of 80 years or more with acute or convalescent COVID-19. This chain links TRBV19 with TRBJ1-4, with a weak D call TRBD1 (6 bases). In DNA, the CDR3 is TGTGCCAGTAGTATGGGCAGGGGCTCAGTAACTAATGAAAAACTGTTTTTT. Translation gives CASSMGRGSVTNEKLFF. The complete variable domain, with remaining parts taken from reference TRBV19 and TRBJ1-4, reads DGGITQSPKYLFRKEGQNVTLSCEQNLNHDAMYWYRQDPGQGLRLIYYSQIVNDFQKGDIAEGYSVSREKKESFPLTVTSAQKNPTAFYLCASSMGRGSVTNEKLFFGSGTQLSVL.